This T cell receptor (beta chain) comes out of a study of regulatory T cells in long-lasting Graves disease. Germline V gene lookup returns CDR1 PRHDT and CDR2 FYEKMQ (reference sequence). The CDR3 extends over 15 amino acids. The time point here: newly diagnosed GD, antithyroid drugs for less than 3 months. Making the TCR library involved RNA that had been extracted from PBMCs. Investigators report Graves' disease was diagnosed under American Thyroid Association guidelines. Researchers made TCR beta libraries by using iRepertoire HTBI primers and running Arm-PCR on CDR3 regions. TCRdb re-called the multiplex PCR reads through MiXCR, storing one row per CDR3 protein. The repertoire holds 500,000 to 700,000 distinct CDR3 sequences, with roughly 16% as singletons. With regard to this clonotype: Its antigen remains unknown.

Study results and limitations: Compared with new cases, persistent Graves' patients showed reduced TCR diversity.

This sample was also put to use in a study of T cells in Graves' hyperthyroidism and ophthalmopathy.

The receptor was isolated from a young woman with Graves disease. The chain uses TRBV13 and TRBJ2-1, with D possibly being TRBD1 or TRBD2 (6 bases each). The better agreement between TRBJ2-5 and the DNA end casts doubt on the J call. Here the sequenced sample was peripheral blood mononuclear cells (PBMCs), taken at new diagnosis, from a patient treated with antithyroid drugs. In nucleotides, the CDR3 is TGTGCCAGCGGAGATAGGGGGACTGGGGAGAAGACCCAGTACTTC. This codes for CASGDRGTGEKTQYF.